The 13 T cell receptor beta chains below were found in one sample sequenced in a study of blood T cell repertoires in COVID-19. The repertoire was sequenced with immunoSEQ multiplex PCR; TCRdb's copy has only in-frame clones and lacks some. The sample includes about 200,000 clones, about nine tenths of them seen just once. Input material: PBMCs or T cells enriched from blood (not recorded which). The source of these receptors is a woman aged 30 to 39 with acute COVID-19.

The chain is built from TRBV9 and TRBJ2-2; D not certain. Trimming shortened V by 0 bases and J by 10 bases, and 16 bases separated the two germline ends. The CDR3 has 15 amino acids. From germline, CDR1 is SGDLS and CDR2 YYNGEE. The CDR3 sequence: CASSVVHTQVTELFF. The CDR3 nucleotides read TGTGCCAGCAGCGTAGTCCACACACAAGTTACGGAGCTGTTTTTT.

This chain joins TRBV30 and TRBJ1-1, with a tentative D call TRBD1 (6 bases). This CDR3 is built from 15 residues. Germline V gene sequence: CDR1 GTSNPN, CDR2 SVGIG (reference sequence). V dropped 3 bases and J dropped 1 base, with 15 bases sitting between them. In DNA, the CDR3 is TGTGCCTGGAGACCAACAGGACAGCAGAACACTGAAGCTTTCTTT. Its translation is CAWRPTGQQNTEAFF.

The chain joins TRBV28 to TRBJ2-3, with D tentatively TRBD2 (5 bases). This CDR3 spans 14 amino acids. The V gene's germline CDR1 is MDHEN and CDR2 SYDVKM. Trimming took 5 bases from V and 1 from J, leaving 10 bases between them. The DNA of the CDR3 is TGTGCCAGCAGTCCCATTAGCGGCACAGATACGCAGTATTTT. Translating it yields CASSPISGTDTQYF.

The J gene is TRBJ2-5, the V gene TRBV4-1; the match to TRBD1 covers 9 bases. V shed 0 bases and J 4 bases; nucleotides not matched to a gene: 6. The germline V gene encodes CDR1 MGHRA and CDR2 YSYEKL. The CDR3 extends over 16 amino acids. CDR3 sequence (DNA): TGCGCCAGCAGCCAAGAGGGGACAGGGTCTAGAGAGACCCAGTACTTC. This encodes CASSQEGTGSRETQYF.

The chain is built from TRBV7-8 and TRBJ2-5; TRBD2 matches 10 bases. This CDR3 is 15 amino acids long. The trim removed 4 bases at V and 5 bases at J, leaving 7 bases unmatched. Per germline, CDR1 SGHVS and CDR2 FQNEAQ. The CDR3: CASSSQRGGGETQYF. The DNA of the CDR3 is TGTGCCAGCAGCTCCCAGCGGGGGGGCGGGGAGACCCAGTACTTC. The full variable domain, completed using reference TRBV7-8 and TRBJ2-5, is GAGVSQSPRYKVAKRGQDVALRCDPISGHVSLFWYQQALGQGPEFLTYFQNEAQLDKSGLPSDRFFAERPEGSVSTLKIQRTQQEDSAVYLCASSSQRGGGETQYFGPGTRLLVL.

The rearrangement uses TRBV29-1 and TRBJ1-1; 10 bases are a match to TRBD1. The germline V gene encodes CDR1 SQVTM and CDR2 ANQGSEA. Losses at the gene ends were 4 bases for V and 4 bases for J; bases not matched to a gene: 9. The CDR3 is 15 amino acids. The CDR3 nucleotides read TGCAGCGTTGCAAGGGACAGGGGTCGGCTCACTGAAGCTTTCTTT. Its translation is CSVARDRGRLTEAFF.

This chain joins TRBV24-1 and TRBJ2-3; TRBD2 aligns across 13 bases. CDR1 and CDR2 from the germline V gene are KGHDR and SFDVKD. V lost 2 bases and J lost 8; bases outside the gene matches: 18. CDR3 size: 20 residues. The CDR3 coding sequence is TGTGCCACCAGTGATTCCCCGAAATTACTAGCGGGGGGGCATTTGGGTACGCAGTATTTT. Translating it yields CATSDSPKLLAGGHLGTQYF.

The chain uses TRBV29-1 and TRBJ1-4, with 7 bases aligning to TRBD1. The CDR3 has 12 residues. Germline CDR1 reads SQVTM; CDR2 reads ANQGSEA. Trimming at V came to 4 bases and at J to 8 bases, leaving 4 bases not matched to a gene. The CDR3 DNA reads TGCAGCGTTGGACAGGGAGGAGAAAAACTGTTTTTT. This translates into CSVGQGGEKLFF.

Only one count was recorded for this clone. The V and J genes are TRBV7-9 and TRBJ1-4, with a possible D match to TRBD1 (5 bases). The CDR3 length is 15 residues. CDR1 is SEHNR and CDR2 is FQNEAQ in the germline V gene (reference sequence). The ends were cut back, 5 bases at V and 7 bases at J, with 17 bases in the middle. The CDR3 region is CASSLGLGISEKLFF. The CDR3 nucleotides read TGTGCCAGCAGCCTGGGGCTTGGAATTAGTGAAAAACTGTTTTTT.

V and J are TRBV7-2 and TRBJ2-7; D might be TRBD2 (7 bases). V was pared by 3 bases and J by 5 bases, with 14 bases between. The V gene's germline CDR1 is SGHTA and CDR2 FQGNSA. There are 14 residues in the CDR3. The CDR3 loop is CASSFNGGAHEQYF. In DNA form, the CDR3 reads TGTGCCAGCAGCTTCAATGGGGGGGCCCACGAGCAGTACTTC.

This clone was seen a single time. The V call is TRBV30, the J call TRBJ2-2; a possible D gene is TRBD2 (6 bases). This CDR3 is 15 amino acids long. The germline V and J ends were trimmed by 0 bases and 7 bases, with 15 bases remaining between them. Germline assignment: CDR1 GTSNPN and CDR2 SVGIG (reference sequence). In DNA form, the CDR3 reads TGTGCCTGGAGTGTGGTGGGGCTCGGGGGCGGGGAGCTGTTTTTT. This encodes CAWSVVGLGGGELFF.

About this clone itself: One junction end disagrees with the germline gene, perhaps due to a read error. The chain is built from TRBV28 and TRBJ2-6; no clear D. The CDR3 covers 15 residues. The germline gives CDR1 MDHEN, CDR2 SYDVKM. The CDR3 is CASSVKMSGANVLTF. In DNA, the CDR3 is TGTGCCAGCAGTGTAAAAATGTCTGGCGCCAACGTCCTGACTTTC.

The gene calls are TRBV7-2 and TRBJ2-5, with a possible D match to TRBD1 (5 bases). There are 15 residues in the CDR3. V lost 5 bases to trimming and J lost 7 bases, with 20 bases between them. Looked up from germline, CDR1 is SGHTA and CDR2 is FQGNSA. CDR3 residues: CASSPVRGAQGTQYF. Here the CDR3 DNA reads TGTGCCAGCAGCCCCGTCCGCGGTGCCCAGGGGACCCAGTACTTC.